One sample yielded the 15 T cell receptor beta chains listed below, sequenced in a study of post-analysis software for immune sequencing data. General study points: Compared with controls, patients had more of about five TRBV segments, including TRBV5-6, TRBV5-1 and TRBV20-1.

What these receptors recognize is not known. Unique molecular identifiers featured in each of the TCR beta cDNA libraries. One entry per CDR3 protein, called by TCRdb with MiXCR from the PCR reads. This table has about 760,000 distinct CDR3 sequences, just under 30% appearing once. The sample comprised blood. The receptors shown here come from a girl aged 10 to 17 with multiple sclerosis.

The sample holds many counts of this clonotype. The chain combines TRBV4-3 with TRBJ2-7; unclear D gene. The V gene lost 0 bases and the J gene lost 5 bases, with 17 bases spanning the gap. The CDR3 runs to 16 residues. Germline values: CDR1 LGHNA, CDR2 YSLEER. CDR3 in DNA: TGCGCCAGCAGCCAAGATAGGGCAGGTTCGTTGAACGAGCAGTACTTC. Translated, it gives CASSQDRAGSLNEQYF.

This clonotype was detected only a few times. The rearrangement uses TRBV7-2 and TRBJ1-1; the D is unclear. Trimming pared 4 bases from V and 7 bases from J, leaving 13 bases between. CDR1 SGHTA and CDR2 FQGNSA come from the germline V gene. This CDR3 spans 13 amino acids. CDR3 sequence: CASSYSWGNEAFF. The DNA for the CDR3 is TGTGCCAGCAGCTACAGTTGGGGAAATGAAGCTTTCTTT. The whole variable domain, filled in from reference TRBV7-2 and TRBJ1-1, reads GAGVSQSPSNKVTEKGKDVELRCDPISGHTALYWYRQSLGQGLEFLIYFQGNSAPDKSGLPSDRFSAERTGGSVSTLTIQRTQQEDSAVYLCASSYSWGNEAFFGQGTRLTVV.

This clonotype was found a few times. This may be a read error: a much more frequent sequence differs by one nucleotide. The V gene is TRBV14, the J gene TRBJ1-5; no reliable D call. The CDR3 totals 13 residues. CDR1 is SGHDN and CDR2 is FVKESK in the germline V gene. The CDR3 sequence: CASSQFSNQLQHF. CDR3 in DNA: TGTGCCAGCAGCCAATTTAGCAATCAGCTCCAGCATTTT.

The chain couples TRBV7-2 to TRBJ2-3; D is unresolved. The germline V and J ends were trimmed by 2 bases and 2 bases, with 11 bases remaining between them. This CDR3 region has 15 residues. Germline values: CDR1 SGHTA, CDR2 FQGNSA. This CDR3 is CASSLWRSSTDTQYF. The CDR3 nucleotides are TGTGCCAGCAGCTTATGGAGAAGTTCCACAGATACGCAGTATTTT. The full variable domain, its missing parts supplied by reference TRBV7-2 and TRBJ2-3, is GAGVSQSPSNKVTEKGKDVELRCDPISGHTALYWYRQSLGQGLEFLIYFQGNSAPDKSGLPSDRFSAERTGGSVSTLTIQRTQQEDSAVYLCASSLWRSSTDTQYFGPGTRLTVL.

This clonotype was picked up a small number of times. The chain joins TRBV7-9 to TRBJ1-2, with D unresolved. The CDR3 has 13 residues. Germline CDR1 is SEHNR and CDR2 is FQNEAQ (reference sequence). Trimming cost V 2 bases and J 2 bases, with 6 bases left between them. CDR3 nucleotide sequence: TGTGCCAGCAGCTTACCACCAAACTATGGCTACACCTTC. Amino acids: CASSLPPNYGYTF. Full variable domain (remainder filled in from reference TRBV7-9 and TRBJ1-2): DTGVSQNPRHKITKRGQNVTFRCDPISEHNRLYWYRQTLGQGPEFLTYFQNEAQLEKSRLLSDRFSAERPKGSFSTLEIQRTEQGDSAMYLCASSLPPNYGYTFGSGTRLTVV.

The chain links TRBV29-1 to TRBJ1-1; D is undetermined. Germline V gives CDR1 SQVTM, CDR2 ANQGSEA. Trimming pared 1 base from V and 0 bases from J, leaving 9 bases between. This CDR3 is built from 14 residues. Written as DNA, the CDR3 is TGCAGCGTTGAAGGAGGTACAGTGAACACTGAAGCTTTCTTT. Translation gives CSVEGGTVNTEAFF.

A word on this clonotype: A much larger clone differs from this one at a single base, so this may be a read error. The V call is TRBV6-5, the J call TRBJ2-1; a possible D gene is TRBD2 (7 bases). From germline, CDR1 is MNHEY and CDR2 SVGAGI. This CDR3 region has 17 residues. The CDR3 sequence: CASSSRGGAPSVNGQFF. DNA of the CDR3: TGTGCCAGCAGTTCGAGAGGGGGGGCCCCCTCGGTGAATGGGCAGTTCTTC.

This chain uses TRBV9 with TRBJ2-3; unclear D gene. The CDR3 is 13 amino acids. V lost 1 base to trimming and J lost 3 bases, with 6 bases between them. From germline, CDR1 is SGDLS and CDR2 YYNGEE. CDR3 region: CASSVLVTDTQYF. Written as DNA, the CDR3 is TGTGCCAGCAGCGTATTAGTAACAGATACGCAGTATTTT.

The CDR3 nucleotides read TGCAGCGTTGAGATGGGACAGGGATCTGGCTACACCTTC. As protein: CSVEMGQGSGYTF. The V gene is TRBV29-1, the J gene TRBJ1-2, with 9 bases lining up with TRBD1. Looked up from germline, CDR1 is SQVTM and CDR2 is ANQGSEA. This CDR3 comprises 13 residues. After removal of 3 bases from V and 7 bases from J, the junction contained 6 bases not matched to a gene. Based on the CDR3 plus reference TRBV29-1 and TRBJ1-2, the full variable domain is SAVISQKPSRDICQRGTSLTIQCQVDSQVTMMFWYRQQPGQSLTLIATANQGSEATYESGFVIDKFPISRPNLTFSTLTVSNMSPEDSSIYLCSVEMGQGSGYTFGSGTRLTVV.

The rearrangement links TRBV20-1 to TRBJ2-1, with 8 bases identical to TRBD2. The CDR3 loop spans 17 amino acids. From germline, CDR1 is DFQATT and CDR2 SNEGSKA (reference sequence). J gave up 2 bases and V 6 bases, and 15 bases lay outside the gene matches. CDR3 nucleotides: TGCAGTGCCACGGGACTAGTGGGAGTGAGGGCCTACAATGAGCAGTTCTTC. Translation gives CSATGLVGVRAYNEQFF.

V and J are TRBV4-1 and TRBJ2-5, with TRBD1 matching over 10 bases. This CDR3 is built from 15 residues. V gave up 3 bases and J gave up 1 base; unmatched junction bases: 2. The germline CDR1 and CDR2 sequences are MGHRA and YSYEKL. The CDR3 loop reads CASSQGTGVQETQYF. The CDR3 DNA reads as TGCGCCAGCAGCCAGGGGACAGGGGTCCAAGAGACCCAGTACTTC.

The chain combines TRBV27 with TRBJ2-6; 9 bases line up with TRBD1. CDR1 MNHEY and CDR2 SMNVEV come from the germline V gene (reference sequence). The CDR3 is 17 amino acids. The J segment lost 2 bases and the V segment lost 8 bases, leaving 10 bases of the junction unmatched. CDR3 sequence reads: CASGPGQGFPGANVLTF. For the CDR3, the DNA is TGTGCCAGCGGTCCGGGACAGGGTTTCCCTGGGGCCAACGTCCTGACTTTC.

As regards this clonotype: Its ends do not fully match the called genes, so a read error is possible. This chain joins TRBV7-9 and TRBJ2-1; D tentatively reads TRBD1 or TRBD2 (5 bases each). CDR1 and CDR2 from the germline V gene are SEHNR and FQNEAQ (reference sequence). There are 12 residues in the CDR3. The DNA for the CDR3 is TGTGCCAGGGGGACCTCCGACAATGGGCAGTTCTTC. This encodes CARGTSDNGQFF.

The chain uses TRBV27 and TRBJ2-2; 13 nucleotides align to TRBD2. V gave up 5 bases and J gave up 7 bases; unmatched junction bases: 7. CDR1 is MNHEY and CDR2 is SMNVEV in the germline V gene (reference sequence). The CDR3 covers 16 residues. As DNA, the CDR3 is TGTGCCAGCAGTCCGCGGACTAGCGGGAGAATCGGGGAGCTGTTTTTT. This gives the protein CASSPRTSGRIGELFF.

In this sample, this clonotype turned up many times. The chain joins TRBV5-1 to TRBJ2-1, with TRBD2 identical over 9 bases. The CDR3 has 17 amino acids. Per germline, CDR1 SGHRS and CDR2 YFSETQ. V lost 1 base to trimming and J lost 6 bases; unmatched junction nucleotides: 11. CDR3 sequence reads: CASSLISSGVVSNEQFF. The CDR3, as DNA: TGCGCCAGCAGCTTGATTTCTAGCGGGGTCGTCTCCAATGAGCAGTTCTTC.